What follows describes a single T cell receptor (beta chain). The antigen remains undetermined. These data originate in a study of T cell repertoires in cytomegalovirus infection. Across the study: Indications came from public TCR beta signatures; they pointed to CMV infection and to a matching HLA type. Study results and limitations: Dominant in the ex vivo response were TCR beta clonotypes restricted by HLA-C and specific for CMV.

TCRdb itself ran the reads through MiXCR, one entry per CDR3 protein. The sample includes some 800,000 distinct CDR3 sequences, roughly 33% of them seen just once. This CDR3 has 15 residues. Germline V gene data show CDR1 as ENHRY and CDR2 as SYGVKD. V dropped 8 bases and J dropped 4; count of bases not matched to a gene: 7. The input for sequencing was cultured CD8+ T cells from PBMCs, taken from culture after CMV antigen stimulation. The origin of this receptor is a human donor in good health (CMV status not recorded). Some clones in this sample may be carry-over from other donors' samples. The chain couples TRBV10-3 to TRBJ2-1; 11 nucleotides align to TRBD1. The CDR3 here is CAIDRTGGDYNEQFF. The CDR3, as DNA: TGTGCCATCGACCGGACAGGGGGCGATTACAATGAGCAGTTCTTC.